This T cell receptor (beta chain) was captured by sequencing in a study of CD8+CD57+ T cells in acquired aplastic anemia. Study overall: Average DNA yield from sorted CD4+ and CD8+ cells was roughly 3.1 ug. Healthy donors had, on average, approximately 11 million reads for their CD4+ cells. Study outcomes and limitations: Any difference that existed in CD8+ Simpson's diversity between patients and controls was not significant.

V was cut by 1 base and J by 16 bases, with 23 bases left in between. Germline V gives CDR1 SGHTA, CDR2 FQGNSA. The CDR3 runs to 16 residues. As to this clonotype: Its antigen is unidentified.

Profiles of TCR beta VDJ and CDR3 were generated from a genomic DNA template. In TCRdb, the reads were re-called with MiXCR into one record per CDR3 protein. This repertoire shows 350,000 to 450,000 distinct CDR3 sequences, approximately 70% found once; its top ten account for 4%. The specimen sequenced was sorted CD4+, CD8+, or CD8+CD57+ T cells (not recorded which) from PBMCs. The chain is built from TRBV7-2 and TRBJ1-6, with D unresolved. This TCR derives from a human donor in good health, serving as a control. This chain's CDR3 is CASSLGPSKQETQLHF. DNA for the CDR3: TGTGCCAGCAGCTTAGGCCCGAGCAAACAAGAGACCCAGCTCCACTTT.